This T cell receptor (beta chain) is from a study of T-cell reconstitution after alpha-beta-depleted transplantation in children. Comment on this clonotype: Its antigen is as yet unknown.

Overall study findings and caveats: After transplant, high TCRbeta diversity at day 60 in some patients arose from surviving recipient T cells and thymic progenitors. Several hundred rapidly expanded clones from non-depleted graft cells reportedly supplied alpha-beta T cells about two months post-transplant.

For TCRbeta, the library was prepared with unique molecular identifiers. One entry per CDR3 protein, called by TCRdb with MiXCR from the PCR reads. Found here are about 350,000 distinct CDR3 sequences, around 15% of them singletons; the top ten hold approximately 44%. The TCR originated in a male patient aged 2-9 years who had a stem cell transplant for acute lymphoblastic leukemia, so the T cells may come from the graft donor. The specimen was PBMCs, mostly from graft donor cells, collected 360 days after TCRalphabeta/CD19-depleted stem cell transplant.

The CDR3 DNA is TGCAGTGCCGCGGGAGGGACCCCATCCTACGAGCAGTACTTC. The encoded protein is CSAAGGTPSYEQYF. The chain joins TRBV20-1 to TRBJ2-7; 9 bases map to TRBD2. The germline V gene has CDR1 DFQATT and CDR2 SNEGSKA (reference sequence). The ends lost 6 bases at V and 1 base at J; junction bases unmatched: 7. The CDR3 consists of 14 residues.